Sequencing of this TCR beta chain was carried out in a study of cytotoxic CD8 clonotypes in ibrutinib-treated CLL. Study-wide context: Samples averaged roughly 280,000 productive templates and around 91,000 productive rearrangements.

Concerning this clone itself: What it recognizes is unknown.

Genomic DNA for TCR beta libraries, roughly 2 micrograms, came from cryopreserved PBMCs. Germline V lookup: CDR1 SGHTA, CDR2 FQGNSA. The CDR3 has 15 amino acids. Trimming took off 2 bases at V and 4 bases at J, with 14 bases between the two ends. Study results and limitations: The times at which samples were taken varied between sustained-remission and progressing patients. The study found baseline clonality above age-matched healthy donors, tracking circulating CD8+ T-cell counts.

Produced via immunoSEQ multiplex PCR; TCRdb's table is partial and in-frame only. The sample holds some 300,000 clones; around four fifths are singletons and the top ten take under 8.5%. The chain is built from TRBV7-2 and TRBJ1-1, with a tentative D call TRBD1 (5 bases). The sequencing used PBMCs, collected before ibrutinib treatment. The clonotype comes from a human donor with chronic lymphocytic leukemia. This CDR3 is CASSLFGRDSTEAFF. CDR3 nucleotide sequence: TGTGCCAGCAGCTTATTTGGCAGGGATAGCACTGAAGCTTTCTTT.